The rows below give T cell receptor beta chains drawn from one sample of a study of blood T cell repertoires in COVID-19. Assay used: immunoSEQ multiplex PCR; TCRdb lists only in-frame clones, some missing. In the table there are 300,000 to 400,000 clones, 80% to 90% of which are singletons. Sequences were obtained from peripheral blood. The receptors come from a woman aged 45-65 years with COVID-19, enrolled during active disease. Both conserved end residues are part of each CDR3. A D gene is named only where the DNA matches it firmly. Not all rows give a size; the values are once, few, many and, for expanded clones, a class.

size: .; D: .; V: TRBV5-1; J: TRBJ2-2; DNA: TGCGCCAGCAGCTTGGCCGTAGGGGCAAGCGCCGGGGAGCTGTTTTTT; CDR3: CASSLAVGASAGELFF
size: .; D: .; V: TRBV5-4; J: TRBJ1-5; DNA: TGTGCCAGCAGCTTACAGGGAGTAGGTCAGCCCCAGCATTTT; CDR3: CASSLQGVGQPQHF
size: .; D: TRBD2; V: TRBV10-2; J: TRBJ2-3; DNA: TGCGCCAGCTCTTCAGCGGGAGGGATAAATACGCAGTATTTT; CDR3: CASSSAGGINTQYF
size: .; D: .; V: TRBV19; J: TRBJ2-3; DNA: TGTGCCAGTAACAAATATAGCGGAGGAGCGGGCGATACGCAGTATTTT; CDR3: CASNKYSGGAGDTQYF
size: .; D: .; V: TRBV23-1; J: TRBJ1-6; DNA: TGCGCCAGCAGTCAATATAAGGGATCGGGGAATTCACCCCTCCACTTT; CDR3: CASSQYKGSGNSPLHF
size: .; D: .; V: TRBV5-1; J: TRBJ2-3; DNA: TGCGCCAGCAGCTTTGCAACTAGCACAGATACGCAGTATTTT; CDR3: CASSFATSTDTQYF
size: many; D: .; V: TRBV14; J: TRBJ1-1; DNA: TGTGCCAGCACCCCGGGCGGGTATTCCGTGAACACTGAAGCTTTCTTT; CDR3: CASTPGGYSVNTEAFF
size: .; D: .; V: TRBV3-1/TRBV3-2; J: TRBJ2-7; DNA: TGTGCCAGCAGCCAAAGGGGCACTAACTCCTACGAGCAGTACTTC; CDR3: CASSQRGTNSYEQYF
size: .; D: TRBD1; V: TRBV20-1; J: TRBJ1-1; DNA: TGCAGTGCTAGTAACCTGGGACAGGGGAAAGATCGAAGAGCTTTCTTT; CDR3: CSASNLGQGKDRRAFF
size: few; D: .; V: TRBV7-2; J: TRBJ2-1; DNA: TGTGCCAGCAGCCTAGGGGCCCTCTCCTACAATGAGCAGTTCTTC; CDR3: CASSLGALSYNEQFF
size: .; D: .; V: TRBV7-2; J: TRBJ2-6; DNA: TGTGCCAGCAGCTTAGTACAGGGAGCTGGGGCCAACGTCCTGACTTTC; CDR3: CASSLVQGAGANVLTF
size: few; D: .; V: TRBV19; J: TRBJ1-5; DNA: TGTGCCAGTAAAAGTTCCTATAGCAATCAGCCCCAGCATTTT; CDR3: CASKSSYSNQPQHF
size: once; D: TRBD1; V: TRBV5-1; J: TRBJ1-1; DNA: TGCGCCAGCAGCTTGGCCTTGACAGGGCAAACTGAAGCTTTCTTT; CDR3: CASSLALTGQTEAFF
size: .; D: TRBD2; V: TRBV5-8; J: TRBJ2-3; DNA: TGTGCCAGCAGCTTGCGAGGGACTAACACAGATACGCAGTATTTT; CDR3: CASSLRGTNTDTQYF
size: .; D: .; V: TRBV9; J: TRBJ1-5; DNA: TGTGCCAGCAGCGTAGGGCAGGGGAACAATCAGCCCCAGCATTTT; CDR3: CASSVGQGNNQPQHF
size: .; D: .; V: TRBV7-9; J: TRBJ2-3; DNA: TGTGCCACGACTACTAGCACAGATACGCAGTATTTT; CDR3: CATTTSTDTQYF
size: .; D: TRBD1; V: TRBV19; J: TRBJ1-1; DNA: TGTGCCAGTCACGACACCGGGACAGGAAACCGTGAAGCTTTCTTT; CDR3: CASHDTGTGNREAFF
size: .; D: .; V: TRBV27; J: TRBJ2-7; DNA: TGTGCCAGCAGAAACGACAACCTTACCTACGAGCAGTACTTC; CDR3: CASRNDNLTYEQYF
size: .; D: .; V: TRBV4-1; J: TRBJ1-6; DNA: TGCGCCAGCAGCCAATTCAGGGTAATCTTTTCACCCCTCCACTTT; CDR3: CASSQFRVIFSPLHF
size: .; D: .; V: TRBV4-2; J: TRBJ2-3; DNA: TGTGCCAGCAGCCAAGGTCAGAGCACAGATACGCAGTATTTT; CDR3: CASSQGQSTDTQYF
size: .; D: TRBD2; V: TRBV3-1/TRBV3-2; J: TRBJ2-7; DNA: TGTGCCAGCAGCCGACTGGGAGGGATAACCTACGAGCAGTACTTC; CDR3: CASSRLGGITYEQYF
size: .; D: TRBD2; V: TRBV29-1; J: TRBJ2-5; DNA: TGCAGCGTCGACCAGGGAGGGACTGAGACCCAGTACTTC; CDR3: CSVDQGGTETQYF
size: .; D: .; V: TRBV7-2; J: TRBJ2-3; DNA: TGTACTCTCAGGGGAGGGCCAGATACGCAGTATTTT; CDR3: CTLRGGPDTQYF
size: .; D: TRBD2; V: TRBV28; J: TRBJ2-2; DNA: TGTGCCAGCACCGGGACTAGCGGGGTCGGGGAGCTGTTTTTT; CDR3: CASTGTSGVGELFF
size: few; D: TRBD1; V: TRBV5-1; J: TRBJ1-1; DNA: TGCGCCAGCCACGAGGGGGACAGAGGATACACTGAAGCTTTCTTT; CDR3: CASHEGDRGYTEAFF
size: .; D: TRBD2; V: TRBV24-1; J: TRBJ2-5; DNA: TGTGCCACCAGTGGGAGTGTGAAAGCGGGACTGCAAGAGACCCAGTACTTC; CDR3: CATSGSVKAGLQETQYF
size: .; D: TRBD2; V: TRBV5-1; J: TRBJ2-3; DNA: TGCGCCAGCAGCTTCCGGACTAGCGACACAGATACGCAGTATTTT; CDR3: CASSFRTSDTDTQYF
size: .; D: .; V: TRBV7-2; J: TRBJ2-2; DNA: TGTGCCAGCAGCTTGCAAAGGGGTAGCACCGGGGAGCTGTTTTTT; CDR3: CASSLQRGSTGELFF
size: .; D: .; V: TRBV27; J: TRBJ1-1; DNA: TGTGCCAGCAGCCTGACAGAGGTCACTGAAGCTTTCTTT; CDR3: CASSLTEVTEAFF
size: .; D: .; V: TRBV5-4; J: TRBJ2-1; DNA: TGTGCCAGCAGCTTGGGAGGAGTCTACAATGAGCAGTTCTTC; CDR3: CASSLGGVYNEQFF
size: .; D: TRBD1; V: TRBV6-5; J: TRBJ1-3; DNA: TGTGCCAGCAGTAGAAGGGACAGGGGTGACACCATATATTTT; CDR3: CASSRRDRGDTIYF
size: .; D: TRBD2; V: TRBV19; J: TRBJ2-7; DNA: TGTGCCAGTAGTGCAGGACTAGTTAACGAGCAGTACTTC; CDR3: CASSAGLVNEQYF
size: .; D: .; V: TRBV11-3; J: TRBJ1-1; DNA: TGTGCCAGCAGCCCCTTTCGTCAGAAGGGGGAAGCTTTCTTT; CDR3: CASSPFRQKGEAFF
size: .; D: .; V: TRBV3-1/TRBV3-2; J: TRBJ2-7; DNA: TGTGCCAGCAGCCAATGGGTCGGGACTCACAGCTCCTACGAGCAGTACTTC; CDR3: CASSQWVGTHSSYEQYF
size: once; D: TRBD1; V: TRBV25-1; J: TRBJ2-5; DNA: TGTGCCAGCCGTAACCGACAGGGGCCCCAAGAGACCCAGTACTTC; CDR3: CASRNRQGPQETQYF
size: .; D: TRBD1; V: TRBV14; J: TRBJ1-6; DNA: TGTGCCAGCAGCTTTGGGACAGGGGTATGGAATTCACCCCTCCACTTT; CDR3: CASSFGTGVWNSPLHF
size: .; D: TRBD2; V: TRBV5-6; J: TRBJ2-3; DNA: TGTGCCAGCAGCCCCCCAGTTAGCGGGACACTTTGGGGCACAGATACGCAGTATTTT; CDR3: CASSPPVSGTLWGTDTQYF
size: .; D: .; V: TRBV7-9; J: TRBJ2-7; DNA: TGTGCCAGCAGCTCCGTGTACGAGCAGTACTTC; CDR3: CASSSVYEQYF
size: .; D: .; V: TRBV11-3; J: TRBJ2-2; DNA: TGTGCCAGCATCGGTCGGTTGGGGGCAGCGTTCGGGGAGCTGTTTTTT; CDR3: CASIGRLGAAFGELFF
size: .; D: .; V: TRBV7-9; J: TRBJ1-2; DNA: TGTGCCAGCAGCTTTTCCGGGACATCCCCTATTGGCTACACCTTC; CDR3: CASSFSGTSPIGYTF
size: .; D: .; V: TRBV19; J: TRBJ2-3; DNA: TGTGCCAGTAGTATTAATCGAGACTTCACAGATACGCAGTATTTT; CDR3: CASSINRDFTDTQYF
size: .; D: .; V: TRBV5-1; J: TRBJ2-7; DNA: TGCGCCAGCAGCCCGCAGACCTACGAGCAGTACTTC; CDR3: CASSPQTYEQYF
size: .; D: TRBD2; V: TRBV19; J: TRBJ2-4; DNA: TGTGCCAGTAGTACTAGCGGCAATTTCAAAAACATTCAGTACTTC; CDR3: CASSTSGNFKNIQYF
size: .; D: TRBD1; V: TRBV19; J: TRBJ1-2; DNA: TGTGCCAGTAGTGTTGGGACAGTGGTTTATGGCTACACCTTC; CDR3: CASSVGTVVYGYTF
size: once; D: TRBD1; V: TRBV5-1; J: TRBJ1-1; DNA: TGCGCCAGCAGCAAGGACAGGGGATGGGGCACTGAAGCTTTCTTT; CDR3: CASSKDRGWGTEAFF
size: .; D: .; V: TRBV6-1; J: TRBJ1-1; DNA: TGTGCCAGCAGTGAAGTTAGATTGAACACTGAAGCTTTCTTT; CDR3: CASSEVRLNTEAFF
size: .; D: .; V: TRBV5-4; J: TRBJ2-3; DNA: TGTGCCAGCAGCCAAACATCGAAGGGGGATACGCAGTATTTT; CDR3: CASSQTSKGDTQYF
size: once; D: TRBD1; V: TRBV10-2; J: TRBJ2-1; DNA: TGCGCCAGCTGCTCGTGGGACAGGGGGTCGAATGAGCAGTTCTTC; CDR3: CASCSWDRGSNEQFF
size: .; D: TRBD2; V: TRBV12-5; J: TRBJ2-1; DNA: TGTGCTAGTGGTTTGTTGGCGGGAGGGCCAAACAATGAGCAGTTCTTC; CDR3: CASGLLAGGPNNEQFF
size: .; D: .; V: TRBV7-9; J: TRBJ1-6; DNA: TGTGCCAGCAGCCAGATTTCGGGCTATAATTCACCCCTCCACTTT; CDR3: CASSQISGYNSPLHF
size: once; D: .; V: TRBV7-9; J: TRBJ1-3; DNA: TGTGCCAGCAGCATCATTCGGGGGGCCTCAGGAAACACCATATATTTT; CDR3: CASSIIRGASGNTIYF
size: .; D: .; V: TRBV20-1; J: TRBJ1-5; DNA: TGCAGTGCTAGTTACAGGGCAAATCAGCCCCAGCATTTT; CDR3: CSASYRANQPQHF
size: .; D: .; V: TRBV3-1/TRBV3-2; J: TRBJ1-3; DNA: TGTGCCAGCAGCCACCTAGGCGGTAGCTCTGGAAACACCATATATTTT; CDR3: CASSHLGGSSGNTIYF
size: .; D: .; V: TRBV27; J: TRBJ2-7; DNA: TGTGCCAGCAGTTTCGCGGGACAGTCTGTCTACGAGCAGTACTTC; CDR3: CASSFAGQSVYEQYF
size: .; D: .; V: TRBV7-9; J: TRBJ2-7; DNA: TGTGCCAGCAGCCCACCCCCCGTGAGAGGGATTTACTACGAGCAGTACTTC; CDR3: CASSPPPVRGIYYEQYF
size: .; D: .; V: TRBV11-3; J: TRBJ1-6; DNA: TGTGCCAGCGCTAGGACAGACTATAATTCACCCCTCCACTTT; CDR3: CASARTDYNSPLHF
size: few; D: .; V: TRBV4-1; J: TRBJ1-1; DNA: TGCGCCAGCAGCCACAGCAAAACCAGGGCCCTGAACACTGAAGCTTTCTTT; CDR3: CASSHSKTRALNTEAFF
size: .; D: .; V: TRBV12-5; J: TRBJ2-5; DNA: TGTGCTAGTGGAACAGGGATACAAGAGACCCAGTACTTC; CDR3: CASGTGIQETQYF